One sample yielded the 9 T cell receptor beta chains listed below, sequenced in a study of shared clonotypes between healthy human individuals. CD45RO-negative CD8 cells positively selected for CCR7 made up the naive population, which excluded terminally differentiated effector memory CD45RA+ cells. Profiled with immunoSEQ multiplex PCR; TCRdb holds only in-frame clones, not every one. The table lists approximately 600,000 clones, approximately 95% of them singletons. Specimen: naive CD8+ T cells sorted from blood. The receptor source for this set is a woman aged 25 to 45 in good health.

This clone appeared once. The chain uses TRBV6-1 and TRBJ2-7, with D uncertain. Germline V gene lookup returns CDR1 MNHNS and CDR2 SASEGT. V lost 2 bases to trimming and J lost 1 base, with 6 bases between them. The CDR3 covers 13 residues. CDR3 protein: CASSESRSYEQYF. In DNA, the CDR3 is TGTGCCAGCAGTGAATCCAGGTCCTACGAGCAGTACTTC.

The rearrangement links TRBV7-9 to TRBJ1-4, with TRBD1 matching over 8 bases. CDR3 length: 16 residues. Losses at the gene ends were 10 bases for V and 4 bases for J; bases not matched to a gene: 14. The germline gives CDR1 SEHNR, CDR2 FQNEAQ (reference sequence). The CDR3 protein is CATSPKQGGSNEKLFF. CDR3 DNA sequence: TGTGCCACCTCACCCAAACAGGGGGGGAGTAATGAAAAACTGTTTTTT.

Worth noting for this clone: Within the sample, other DNA sequences also encode this same CDR3. This chain links TRBV5-4 with TRBJ2-5; D uncertain. Germline values: CDR1 SGHNT, CDR2 YYREEE (reference sequence). Between the trimmed V and J ends, which lost 0 bases and 3 bases, there was a span of 6 bases. There are 13 residues in the CDR3. As DNA, the CDR3 is TGTGCCAGCAGCTTGGAACTGGAAGAGACCCAGTACTTC. Its translation: CASSLELEETQYF.

The V gene is TRBV19, the J gene TRBJ2-2; D remains unclear. The V gene's germline CDR1 is LNHDA and CDR2 SQIVND (reference sequence). The germline V and J ends were trimmed by 3 bases and 7 bases, with 6 bases remaining between them. This CDR3 spans 12 amino acids. The CDR3 reads CASSIQNGELFF. The CDR3 region has the DNA TGTGCCAGTAGTATTCAAAACGGGGAGCTGTTTTTT.

The chain carries TRBV5-1 and TRBJ2-2; either TRBD1 or TRBD2 may supply D (5 bases each). The CDR3 is 17 residues long. V was trimmed by 4 bases and J by 1 base, leaving 17 bases between them. Germline V lookup: CDR1 SGHRS, CDR2 YFSETQ. CDR3 in amino acids: CASSPRLGTVNTGELFF. The DNA for the CDR3 is TGCGCCAGCAGCCCACGGTTGGGGACGGTGAACACCGGGGAGCTGTTTTTT.

The rearrangement links TRBV6-5 to TRBJ1-2; D gene uncertain. The CDR3 is 14 residues long. V shed 6 bases and J shed 2 bases, with 13 bases lying between them. Germline V CDR1 and CDR2: MNHEY, SVGAGI. For the CDR3, the DNA is TGTGCCAGCAGCTACACCGGGGAGAACTATGGCTACACCTTC. This gives the protein CASSYTGENYGYTF.

The chain uses TRBV5-6 and TRBJ2-7; TRBD1 might be the D (5 bases). Germline V gene sequence: CDR1 SGHDT, CDR2 YYEEEE. Trimming shortened V by 0 bases and J by 2 bases, and 12 bases separated the two germline ends. The CDR3 spans 15 residues. The chain's CDR3 is CASSLGGGFPYEQYF. CDR3 DNA: TGTGCCAGCAGCTTGGGGGGCGGTTTCCCCTACGAGCAGTACTTC.

The chain joins TRBV27 to TRBJ2-2; D is unresolved. The V gene's germline CDR1 is MNHEY and CDR2 SMNVEV (reference sequence). The CDR3 has 10 residues. Trimming removed 11 bases at V and 5 bases at J, with 6 bases between. The CDR3 sequence: CADGTGELFF. The DNA for the CDR3 is TGTGCCGACGGTACCGGGGAGCTGTTTTTT.

The sample holds one count of this clone. In DNA, the CDR3 is TGCAGCGTTTTTGGTAGCTCCTACAATGAGCAGTTCTTC. Protein: CSVFGSSYNEQFF. V is TRBV29-1 and J is TRBJ2-1, with no clear D. Trimming left V 5 bases short and J 0 bases short, with 8 bases between. The length of the CDR3 is 13 residues. Germline values: CDR1 SQVTM, CDR2 ANQGSEA.